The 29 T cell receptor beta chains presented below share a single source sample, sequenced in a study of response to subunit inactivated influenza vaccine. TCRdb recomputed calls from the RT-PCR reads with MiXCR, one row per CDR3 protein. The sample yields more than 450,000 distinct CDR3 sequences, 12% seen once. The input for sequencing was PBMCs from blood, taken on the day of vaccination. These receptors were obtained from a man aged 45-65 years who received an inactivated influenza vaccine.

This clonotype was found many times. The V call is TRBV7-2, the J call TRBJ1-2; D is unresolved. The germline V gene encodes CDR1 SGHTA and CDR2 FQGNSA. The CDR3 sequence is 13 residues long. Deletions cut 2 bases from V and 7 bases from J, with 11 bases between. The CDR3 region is CASSLTGSGGYTF. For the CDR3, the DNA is TGTGCCAGCAGCTTAACGGGCTCTGGTGGCTACACCTTC.

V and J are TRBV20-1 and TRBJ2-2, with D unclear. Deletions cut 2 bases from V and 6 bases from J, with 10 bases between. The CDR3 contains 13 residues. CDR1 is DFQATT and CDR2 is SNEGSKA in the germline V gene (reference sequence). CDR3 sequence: CSARNWAPGELFF. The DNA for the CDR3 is TGCAGTGCTAGAAATTGGGCGCCCGGGGAGCTGTTTTTT.

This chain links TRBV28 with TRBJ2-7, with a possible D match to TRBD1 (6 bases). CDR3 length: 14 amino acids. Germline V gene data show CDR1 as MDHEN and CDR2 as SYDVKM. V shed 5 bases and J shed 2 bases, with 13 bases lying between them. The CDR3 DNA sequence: TGTGCCAGCAGTCGGGACACTATGGCCTACGAGCAGTACTTC. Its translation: CASSRDTMAYEQYF.

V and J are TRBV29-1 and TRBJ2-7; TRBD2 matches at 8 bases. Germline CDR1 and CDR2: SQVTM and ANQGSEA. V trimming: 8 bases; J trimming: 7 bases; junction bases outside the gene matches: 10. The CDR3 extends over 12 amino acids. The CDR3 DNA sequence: TGCAGCCATAGCGGGGCCTCTAGGGAGCAGTACTTC. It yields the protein CSHSGASREQYF.

The CDR3 sequence is CASSQDALDSRGRPTYEQYF. DNA of the CDR3: TGCGCCAGCAGCCAAGATGCCCTCGATTCCAGGGGGCGACCTACCTACGAGCAGTACTTC. This sequence joins TRBV4-3 and TRBJ2-7, with 8 bases that match TRBD1. The CDR3 contains 20 residues. V lost 0 bases and J lost 2; bases outside the gene matches: 18. The V gene's germline CDR1 is LGHNA and CDR2 YSLEER.

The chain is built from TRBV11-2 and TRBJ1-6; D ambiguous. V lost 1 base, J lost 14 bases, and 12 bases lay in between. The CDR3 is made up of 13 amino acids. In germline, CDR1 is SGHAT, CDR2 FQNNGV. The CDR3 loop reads CASSLAAPGTLHF. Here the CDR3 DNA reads TGTGCCAGCAGCTTAGCGGCCCCAGGCACCCTCCACTTT.

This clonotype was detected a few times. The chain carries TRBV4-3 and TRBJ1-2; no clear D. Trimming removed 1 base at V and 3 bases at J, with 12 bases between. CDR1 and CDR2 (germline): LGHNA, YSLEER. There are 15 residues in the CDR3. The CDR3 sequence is CASSQGYGRDYGYTF. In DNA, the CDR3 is TGCGCCAGCAGCCAAGGCTACGGGAGAGACTATGGCTACACCTTC.

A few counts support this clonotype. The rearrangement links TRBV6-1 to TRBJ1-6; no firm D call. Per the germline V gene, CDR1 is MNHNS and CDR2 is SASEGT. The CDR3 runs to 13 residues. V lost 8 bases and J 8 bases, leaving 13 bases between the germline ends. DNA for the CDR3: TGTGCCAGCGGAGAAGGGATATATTCACCCCTCCACTTT. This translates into CASGEGIYSPLHF.

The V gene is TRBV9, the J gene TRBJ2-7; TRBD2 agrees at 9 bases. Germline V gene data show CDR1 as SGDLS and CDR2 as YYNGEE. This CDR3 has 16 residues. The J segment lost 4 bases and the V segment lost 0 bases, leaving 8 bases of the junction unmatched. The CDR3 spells CASSVGPAGGTYEQYF. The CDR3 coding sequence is TGTGCCAGCAGCGTAGGTCCAGCGGGAGGAACATACGAGCAGTACTTC.

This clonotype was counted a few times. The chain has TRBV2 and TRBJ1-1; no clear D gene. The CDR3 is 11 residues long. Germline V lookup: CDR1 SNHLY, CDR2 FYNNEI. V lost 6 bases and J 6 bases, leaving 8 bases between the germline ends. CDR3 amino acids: CASRHQAEAFF. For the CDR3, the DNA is TGTGCCAGCAGACACCAGGCTGAAGCTTTCTTT.

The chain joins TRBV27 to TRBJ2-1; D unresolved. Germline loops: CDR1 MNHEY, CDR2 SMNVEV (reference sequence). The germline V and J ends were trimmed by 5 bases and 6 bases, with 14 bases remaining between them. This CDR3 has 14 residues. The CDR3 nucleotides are TGTGCCAGCAGTGCCACCCTAAGGGCCAATGAGCAGTTCTTC. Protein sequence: CASSATLRANEQFF.

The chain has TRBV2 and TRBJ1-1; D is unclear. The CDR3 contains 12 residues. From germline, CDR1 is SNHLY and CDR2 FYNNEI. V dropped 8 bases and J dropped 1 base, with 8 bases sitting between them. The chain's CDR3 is CASADPNTEAFF. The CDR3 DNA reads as TGTGCCAGCGCGGACCCGAACACTGAAGCTTTCTTT. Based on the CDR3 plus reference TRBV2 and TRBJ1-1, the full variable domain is EPEVTQTPSHQVTQMGQEVILRCVPISNHLYFYWYRQILGQKVEFLVSFYNNEISEKSEIFDDQFSVERPDGSNFTLKIRSTKLEDSAMYFCASADPNTEAFFGQGTRLTVV.

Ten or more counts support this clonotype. The CDR3: CASSLGGAPYEQYF. In DNA, the CDR3 is TGCGCCAGCAGCTTGGGCGGGGCCCCCTACGAGCAGTACTTC. The chain couples TRBV5-1 to TRBJ2-7; possibly TRBD2 for D (6 bases). The length of the CDR3 is 14 residues. Germline-derived CDR1 and CDR2 are SGHRS and YFSETQ. V was pared by 0 bases and J by 2 bases, with 9 bases between. The full variable domain, in which reference TRBV5-1 and TRBJ2-7 provide the parts outside the CDR3, is KAGVTQTPRYLIKTRGQQVTLSCSPISGHRSVSWYQQTPGQGLQFLFEYFSETQRNKGNFPGRFSGRQFSNSRSEMNVSTLELGDSALYLCASSLGGAPYEQYFGPGTRLTVT.

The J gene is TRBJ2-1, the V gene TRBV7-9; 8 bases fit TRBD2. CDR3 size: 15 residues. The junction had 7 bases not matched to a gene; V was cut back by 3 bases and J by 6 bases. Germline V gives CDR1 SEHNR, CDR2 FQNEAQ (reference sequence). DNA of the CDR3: TGTGCCAGCAGCTTTCTCAGCGGGAGTGGCAATGAGCAGTTCTTC. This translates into CASSFLSGSGNEQFF.

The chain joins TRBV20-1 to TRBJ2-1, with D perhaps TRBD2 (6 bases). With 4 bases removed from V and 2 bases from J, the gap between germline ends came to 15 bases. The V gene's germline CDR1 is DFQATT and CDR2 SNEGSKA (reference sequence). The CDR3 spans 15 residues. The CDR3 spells CSATLGTFPYNEQFF. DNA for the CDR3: TGCAGTGCTACGCTAGGGACTTTCCCCTACAATGAGCAGTTCTTC.

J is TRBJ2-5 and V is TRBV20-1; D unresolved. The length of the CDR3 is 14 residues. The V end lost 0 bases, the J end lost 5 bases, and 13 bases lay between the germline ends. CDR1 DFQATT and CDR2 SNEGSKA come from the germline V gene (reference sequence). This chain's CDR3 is CSAREGNSKETQYF. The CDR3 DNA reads TGCAGTGCTAGAGAAGGGAACAGTAAGGAGACCCAGTACTTC.

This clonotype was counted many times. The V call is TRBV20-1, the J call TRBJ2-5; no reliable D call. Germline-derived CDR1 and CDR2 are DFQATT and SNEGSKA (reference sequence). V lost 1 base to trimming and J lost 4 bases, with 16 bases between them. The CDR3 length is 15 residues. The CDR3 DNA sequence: TGCAGTGCTAGAGTCCGGGCAGGCCGCCGAGAGACCCAGTACTTC. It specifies CSARVRAGRRETQYF.

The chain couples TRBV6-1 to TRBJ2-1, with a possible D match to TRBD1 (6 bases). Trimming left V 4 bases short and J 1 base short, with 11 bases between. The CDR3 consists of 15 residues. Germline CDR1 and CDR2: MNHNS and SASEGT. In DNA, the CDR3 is TGTGCCAGCAGTGGAGACAGGTGGTCCTACAATGAGCAGTTCTTC. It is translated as CASSGDRWSYNEQFF.

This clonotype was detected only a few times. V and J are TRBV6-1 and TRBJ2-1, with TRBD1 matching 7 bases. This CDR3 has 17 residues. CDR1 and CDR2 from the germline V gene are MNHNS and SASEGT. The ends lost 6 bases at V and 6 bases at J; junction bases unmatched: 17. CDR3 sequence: CASRLTGEGVFGNEQFF. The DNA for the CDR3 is TGTGCCAGCAGACTCACAGGGGAAGGGGTATTCGGCAATGAGCAGTTCTTC.

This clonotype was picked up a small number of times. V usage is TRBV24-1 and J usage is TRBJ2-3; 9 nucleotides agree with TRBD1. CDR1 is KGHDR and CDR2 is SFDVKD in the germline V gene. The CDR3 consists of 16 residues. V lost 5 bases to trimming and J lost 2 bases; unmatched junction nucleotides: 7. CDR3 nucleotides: TGTGCCACCAGTGTCGCCGGGACAGGGCCCACAGATACGCAGTATTTT. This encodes CATSVAGTGPTDTQYF.

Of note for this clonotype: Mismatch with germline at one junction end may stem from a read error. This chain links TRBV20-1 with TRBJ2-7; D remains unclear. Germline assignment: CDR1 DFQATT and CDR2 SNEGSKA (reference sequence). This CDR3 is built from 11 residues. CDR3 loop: CSARDDGETFF. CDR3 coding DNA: TGCAGTGCTAGAGATGATGGCGAGACCTTCTTC.

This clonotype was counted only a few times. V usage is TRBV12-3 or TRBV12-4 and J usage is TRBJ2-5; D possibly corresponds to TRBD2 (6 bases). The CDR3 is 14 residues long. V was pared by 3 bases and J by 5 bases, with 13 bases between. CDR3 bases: TGTGCCAGCAGTTTGGGACTCTTCAGGGAGACCCAGTACTTC. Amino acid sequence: CASSLGLFRETQYF.

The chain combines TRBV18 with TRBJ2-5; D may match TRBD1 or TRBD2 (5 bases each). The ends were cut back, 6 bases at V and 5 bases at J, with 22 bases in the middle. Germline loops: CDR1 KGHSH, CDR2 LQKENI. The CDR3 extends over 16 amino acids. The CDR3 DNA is TGTGCCAGCTCCCCCAGAGGGGAAGGACGGTTGGAGACCCAGTACTTC. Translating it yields CASSPRGEGRLETQYF.

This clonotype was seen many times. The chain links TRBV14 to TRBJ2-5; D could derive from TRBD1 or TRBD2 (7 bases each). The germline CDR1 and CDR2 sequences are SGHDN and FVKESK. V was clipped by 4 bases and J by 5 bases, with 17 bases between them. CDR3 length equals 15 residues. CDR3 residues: CASSRTQGGSETQYF. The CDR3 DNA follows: TGTGCCAGCAGCCGAACCCAGGGGGGGAGCGAGACCCAGTACTTC.

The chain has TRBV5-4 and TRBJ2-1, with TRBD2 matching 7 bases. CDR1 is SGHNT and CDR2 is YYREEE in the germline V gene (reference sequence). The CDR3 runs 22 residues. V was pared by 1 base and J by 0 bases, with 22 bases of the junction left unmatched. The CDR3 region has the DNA TGTGCCAGCAGCTTGCCGCGGAAGCGGGACGGAAGAACCTTTAGCTCCTACAATGAGCAGTTCTTC. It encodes CASSLPRKRDGRTFSSYNEQFF.

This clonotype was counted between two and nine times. Written as DNA, the CDR3 is TGTGCCAGCAGCCCCCGGCTAGCGGGGGGGGGGGATACGCAGTATTTT. Translation gives CASSPRLAGGGDTQYF. The chain carries TRBV7-2 and TRBJ2-3; 12 nucleotides align to TRBD2. J lost 6 bases, V lost 5 bases, and 9 bases had no gene match. The CDR3 totals 16 residues. CDR1 and CDR2 from the germline V gene are SGHTA and FQGNSA.

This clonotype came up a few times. CDR3 bases: TGCGCCAGCACCGACAGCTCTGGGGCCAACGTCCTGACTTTC. Amino acids: CASTDSSGANVLTF. The rearrangement uses TRBV5-1 and TRBJ2-6, with D possibly matching TRBD1 (5 bases). The CDR3 loop spans 14 amino acids. Germline CDR1 reads SGHRS; CDR2 reads YFSETQ. The V end was cut by 6 bases, the J end by 0 bases, with 7 bases between. The whole variable domain, filled in from reference TRBV5-1 and TRBJ2-6, reads KAGVTQTPRYLIKTRGQQVTLSCSPISGHRSVSWYQQTPGQGLQFLFEYFSETQRNKGNFPGRFSGRQFSNSRSEMNVSTLELGDSALYLCASTDSSGANVLTFGAGSRLTVL.

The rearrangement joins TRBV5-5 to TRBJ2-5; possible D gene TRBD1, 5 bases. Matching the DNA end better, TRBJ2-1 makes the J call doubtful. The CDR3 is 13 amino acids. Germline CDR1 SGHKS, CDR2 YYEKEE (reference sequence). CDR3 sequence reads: CASSWSRVETQFF. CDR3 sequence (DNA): TGTGCCAGCAGCTGGTCCAGGGTTGAGACCCAGTTCTTC.

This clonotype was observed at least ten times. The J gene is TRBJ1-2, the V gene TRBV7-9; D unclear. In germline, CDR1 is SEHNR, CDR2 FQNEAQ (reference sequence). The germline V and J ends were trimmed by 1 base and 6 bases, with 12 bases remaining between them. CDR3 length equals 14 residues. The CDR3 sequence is CASSLGWQMNGYTF. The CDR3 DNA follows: TGTGCCAGCAGCTTAGGTTGGCAGATGAATGGCTACACCTTC.